One TCR beta chain is described in this entry. This entry comes from a study of shared clonotypes between healthy human individuals. The data were produced by immunoSEQ multiplex PCR, yet TCRdb's version contains in-frame clones alone and is incomplete. Among hundreds of thousands of clones listed, almost 97% were seen once. Donors were healthy HIV-negative adults without recently reported acute infections or vaccinations. The CDR3 has 13 amino acids. CDR1 is SGHNT and CDR2 is YYREEE in the germline V gene (reference sequence). Trimming left V 0 bases short and J 5 bases short, with 8 bases between. This rearrangement joins TRBV5-4 to TRBJ2-5; D is uncertain. The material sequenced was naive CD4+ T cells sorted from blood. Subset described: CD45RA+ positively selected. The clonotype originates from a woman in her twenties or thirties in good health. CDR3 protein: CASSLEFGETQYF. CDR3 bases: TGTGCCAGCAGCTTGGAGTTCGGGGAGACCCAGTACTTC.